This T cell receptor (beta chain) stems from a study of T cell responses to AZD1222 COVID-19 vaccine. Study-wide results and limits: Possibly, clonal diversity was underestimated; donors were largely white British and included more females. Samples come after the peak T cell response, not at day 14.

About this clone: What it recognizes is unknown.

Data came from immunoSEQ multiplex PCR; TCRdb stores just in-frame clones and leaves some out. The table records about 200,000 clones, about 94% of them present only once. The sample here was peripheral blood, taken 28 days after the second AZD1222 dose. The TCR originated in an adult who received the AZD1222 COVID-19 vaccine.

CDR3 region: CASSIPLMNTEAFF. CDR3 coding DNA: TGTGCCAGTAGTATCCCCCTCATGAACACTGAAGCTTTCTTT. The chain uses TRBV19 and TRBJ1-1; D is ambiguous. The CDR3 totals 14 residues. Germline-derived CDR1 and CDR2 are LNHDA and SQIVND (reference sequence). Trimming pared 3 bases from V and 0 bases from J, leaving 8 bases between. The whole variable domain, filled in from reference TRBV19 and TRBJ1-1, reads DGGITQSPKYLFRKEGQNVTLSCEQNLNHDAMYWYRQDPGQGLRLIYYSQIVNDFQKGDIAEGYSVSREKKESFPLTVTSAQKNPTAFYLCASSIPLMNTEAFFGQGTRLTVV.